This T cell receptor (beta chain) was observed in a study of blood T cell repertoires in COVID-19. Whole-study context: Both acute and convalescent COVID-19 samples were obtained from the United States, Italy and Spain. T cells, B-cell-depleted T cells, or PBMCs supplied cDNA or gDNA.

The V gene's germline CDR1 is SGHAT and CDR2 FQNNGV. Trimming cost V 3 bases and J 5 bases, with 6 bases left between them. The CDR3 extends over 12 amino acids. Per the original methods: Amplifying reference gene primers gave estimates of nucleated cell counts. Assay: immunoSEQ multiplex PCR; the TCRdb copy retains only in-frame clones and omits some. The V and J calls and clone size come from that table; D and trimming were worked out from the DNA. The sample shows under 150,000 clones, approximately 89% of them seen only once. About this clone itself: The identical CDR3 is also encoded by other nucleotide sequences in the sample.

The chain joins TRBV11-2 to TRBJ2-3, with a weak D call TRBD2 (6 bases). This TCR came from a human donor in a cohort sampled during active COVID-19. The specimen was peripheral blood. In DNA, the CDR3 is TGTGCCAGCAGCTTGGGGGGAGATACGCAGTATTTT. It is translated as CASSLGGDTQYF.